This entry lists 32 T cell receptor beta chains sequenced from one sample in a study of siplizumab effects on memory and regulatory T cells. Produced via immunoSEQ multiplex PCR; TCRdb's table is partial and in-frame only. The table lists about 26,000 clones, around 83% of them singletons. The material sequenced was memory CD4+ T cells sorted from blood. The origin of the receptors is a human donor in good health.

The chain joins TRBV4-1 to TRBJ1-1; D is ambiguous. The V gene's germline CDR1 is MGHRA and CDR2 YSYEKL. V lost 0 bases and J lost 4, with 12 bases in between. The CDR3 sequence is 15 residues long. The DNA of the CDR3 is TGCGCCAGCAGCCAAGACCGGGCCTTGGGCACTGAAGCTTTCTTT. Encoded protein: CASSQDRALGTEAFF.

This rearrangement joins TRBV11-3 to TRBJ2-5; 13 bases fit TRBD2. Germline CDR1 SGHNT, CDR2 YENEEA. CDR3 length equals 17 residues. The J segment lost 5 bases and the V segment lost 4 bases, leaving 10 bases of the junction unmatched. CDR3 nucleotide sequence: TGTGCCAGCAGCTCCACTAGCGGGAGGGCCGTTGGGGAGACCCAGTACTTC. Its protein product is CASSSTSGRAVGETQYF.

This clone was seen a handful of times. The rearrangement links TRBV27 to TRBJ2-7, with D possibly being TRBD1 or TRBD2 (5 bases each). The V and J ends lost 1 base and 6 bases respectively, with 16 bases between them. CDR1 is MNHEY and CDR2 is SMNVEV in the germline V gene (reference sequence). The CDR3 covers 15 residues. The CDR3 DNA reads TGTGCCAGCAGTTTATACGGGGCAGGGCTGGGCGAGCAGTACTTC. Translated, it gives CASSLYGAGLGEQYF.

The rearrangement uses TRBV19 and TRBJ1-5; 9 nucleotides align to TRBD1. CDR1 and CDR2 (germline): LNHDA, SQIVND (reference sequence). V dropped 8 bases and J dropped 9; count of bases not matched to a gene: 8. The CDR3 length is 13 residues. CDR3: CASQQGAAAPQHF. DNA for the CDR3: TGTGCCAGTCAACAGGGGGCTGCCGCGCCCCAGCATTTT.

This clone has a single count. The V and J genes are TRBV25-1 and TRBJ2-2; 10 bases fit TRBD1. Germline loops: CDR1 MGHDK, CDR2 SYGVNS. J lost 3 bases, V lost 3 bases, and 7 bases had no gene match. The CDR3 runs 17 residues. CDR3 bases: TGTGCCAGCAGTGATCCCCGGACAGGGGGGCACACCGGGGAGCTGTTTTTT. As protein: CASSDPRTGGHTGELFF.

About this clone itself: The same CDR3 also results from other DNA sequences found in this sample. The chain carries TRBV7-9 and TRBJ2-6; 8 bases line up with TRBD1. CDR3 length: 16 amino acids. V was clipped by 5 bases and J by 0 bases; unmatched bases: 3. Germline V lookup: CDR1 SEHNR, CDR2 FQNEAQ (reference sequence). The CDR3, as DNA: TGTGCCAGCAGCATACAGGGGGGCTCTGGGGCCAACGTCCTGACTTTC. The encoded protein is CASSIQGGSGANVLTF.

The CDR3 sequence: CASSFSGGEQYF. DNA of the CDR3: TGTGCCAGCAGTTTTTCTGGGGGCGAGCAGTACTTC. The gene calls are TRBV6-1 and TRBJ2-7; perhaps D is TRBD1 or TRBD2 (5 bases each). The CDR3 is 12 amino acids. V lost 5 bases to trimming and J lost 6 bases, with 11 bases between them. Germline-derived CDR1 and CDR2 are MNHNS and SASEGT.

The chain uses TRBV14 and TRBJ2-3; tentative D call: TRBD1 (6 bases). The CDR3 is 14 residues long. Trimming pared 0 bases from V and 6 bases from J, leaving 10 bases between. Germline loops: CDR1 SGHDN, CDR2 FVKESK. The CDR3 DNA sequence: TGTGCCAGCAGCCAAGAACAGGGAGCGGATACGCAGTATTTT. Its protein is CASSQEQGADTQYF. Together with reference TRBV14 and TRBJ2-3, the CDR3 gives the full variable domain: EAGVTQFPSHSVIEKGQTVTLRCDPISGHDNLYWYRRVMGKEIKFLLHFVKESKQDESGMPNNRFLAERTGGTYSTLKVQPAELEDSGVYFCASSQEQGADTQYFGPGTRLTVL.

The chain recombines TRBV6-1 with TRBJ1-1; D unclear. V was pared by 9 bases and J by 6 bases, with 14 bases between. CDR1 and CDR2 (germline): MNHNS, SASEGT. The CDR3 sequence is 12 residues long. The CDR3 DNA reads TGTGCCAGTCAGGAAGCCTTCTCTGAAGCTTTCTTT. It specifies CASQEAFSEAFF.

The CDR3 bases are TGTGCCAGTAGTAGGTCATCGAGCTCCTACGAGCAGTACTTC. Its protein is CASSRSSSSYEQYF. This sequence joins TRBV19 and TRBJ2-7; D not resolved. Trimming took off 4 bases at V and 0 bases at J, with 10 bases between the two ends. CDR3 length: 14 residues. Germline lookup yields CDR1 LNHDA and CDR2 SQIVND (reference sequence).

The chain joins TRBV11-3 to TRBJ2-2, with 12 bases aligning to TRBD1. There are 15 residues in the CDR3. V lost 5 bases, J lost 7 bases, and 5 bases stayed unmatched. Germline V gene sequence: CDR1 SGHNT, CDR2 YENEEA. CDR3 DNA sequence: TGTGCCAGCAGCAGGGACAGGGGGCGCCACGGGGAGCTGTTTTTT. Translation gives CASSRDRGRHGELFF.

V gene TRBV5-1 combines with J gene TRBJ2-3, with 9 bases identical to TRBD1. V lost 5 bases to trimming and J lost 4 bases; unmatched junction nucleotides: 11. This CDR3 is built from 16 residues. CDR1 is SGHRS, CDR2 YFSETQ, per germline. This CDR3 is CASSILGTGFSDTQYF. CDR3 DNA sequence: TGCGCCAGCAGTATCCTAGGGACAGGGTTCTCAGATACGCAGTATTTT.

J is TRBJ2-5 and V is TRBV7-9; TRBD2 agrees at 8 bases. CDR3 size: 17 residues. Germline CDR1 is SEHNR and CDR2 is FQNEAQ (reference sequence). The J segment lost 2 bases and the V segment lost 3 bases, leaving 11 bases of the junction unmatched. DNA of the CDR3: TGTGCCAGCAGCTTGTTAGGACGGGAGGGTCAACAAGAGACCCAGTACTTC. Translated: CASSLLGREGQQETQYF.

This clone was detected a few times. The genes are TRBV4-3 and TRBJ2-7; D might be TRBD2 (7 bases). Trimming pared 0 bases from V and 7 bases from J, leaving 16 bases between. Germline CDR1 reads LGHNA; CDR2 reads YSLEER. The CDR3 is made up of 15 amino acids. The CDR3 coding sequence is TGCGCCAGCAGCCAAGACGGCGGGGGCTCAAAAGAGCAGTACTTC. Residues: CASSQDGGGSKEQYF.

This chain uses TRBV12-5 with TRBJ1-2, with D possibly being TRBD1 (6 bases). This CDR3 comprises 13 residues. Trimming left V 1 base short and J 6 bases short, with 9 bases between. Germline V CDR1 and CDR2: LGHNT, FRNRAP. The CDR3 coding sequence is TGTGCTAGTGGTTTGGGGGGACATGATGGCTACACCTTC. Translating gives CASGLGGHDGYTF.

This sequence joins TRBV4-1 and TRBJ1-2, with D possibly being TRBD1 (6 bases). The CDR3 extends over 14 amino acids. Per germline, CDR1 MGHRA and CDR2 YSYEKL. V was shortened by 0 bases and J by 3 bases, with 8 bases between the two germline ends. CDR3 DNA sequence: TGCGCCAGCAGCCAAGATCCAGGGGACTATGGCTACACCTTC. Translated, it gives CASSQDPGDYGYTF.

This rearrangement joins TRBV28 to TRBJ2-5, with D perhaps matching TRBD2 (7 bases). The germline V and J ends were trimmed by 6 bases and 1 base, with 12 bases remaining between them. The length of the CDR3 is 14 residues. CDR1 and CDR2 from the germline V gene are MDHEN and SYDVKM. In nucleotides, the CDR3 is TGTGCCAGCAGACTAGGGGGGGCCCAAGAGACCCAGTACTTC. As protein: CASRLGGAQETQYF.

This rearrangement joins TRBV15 to TRBJ1-2; the D is unclear. V lost 3 bases to trimming and J lost 7 bases, with 15 bases between them. The germline CDR1 and CDR2 sequences are LNHNV and YYDKDF (reference sequence). This CDR3 contains 14 residues. The CDR3 spells CATSSPPGSTGYTF. CDR3 in DNA: TGTGCCACCAGCAGCCCCCCCGGGAGCACTGGCTACACCTTC. The whole variable domain, remainder taken from reference TRBV15 and TRBJ1-2, is DAMVIQNPRYQVTQFGKPVTLSCSQTLNHNVMYWYQQKSSQAPKLLFHYYDKDFNNEADTPDNFQSRRPNTSFCFLDIRSPGLGDTAMYLCATSSPPGSTGYTFGSGTRLTVV.

This clone appeared once. The gene calls are TRBV6-5 and TRBJ2-2, with D perhaps assigned TRBD1 or TRBD2 (5 bases each). V was pared by 9 bases and J by 6 bases, with 11 bases between. The CDR3 spans 12 residues. Germline V gene lookup returns CDR1 MNHEY and CDR2 SVGAGI. This chain's CDR3 is CASWGSAGELFF. The CDR3 nucleotides read TGTGCCAGTTGGGGGAGCGCCGGGGAGCTGTTTTTT.

V and J are TRBV5-1 and TRBJ2-5, with 7 bases that match TRBD2. Germline CDR1 is SGHRS and CDR2 is YFSETQ. V shed 0 bases, J shed 4 bases, and the junction held 6 bases outside the gene matches. This CDR3 is built from 15 residues. DNA for the CDR3: TGCGCCAGCAGCTTGGGAGGGAGGGCATTAGAGACCCAGTACTTC. As protein: CASSLGGRALETQYF.

V usage is TRBV28 and J usage is TRBJ2-1; 8 positions agree with TRBD2. CDR3 length: 17 amino acids. Germline loops: CDR1 MDHEN, CDR2 SYDVKM. The V gene end was trimmed by 2 bases and the J gene end by 10 bases; junction bases not matched to a gene: 16. In nucleotides, the CDR3 is TGTGCCAGCAGTTTAGAGCCAGCCGGGACTAGGGGACAAGAGCAGTTCTTC. It encodes CASSLEPAGTRGQEQFF. Full variable domain (rest looked up from reference TRBV28 and TRBJ2-1): DVKVTQSSRYLVKRTGEKVFLECVQDMDHENMFWYRQDPGLGLRLIYFSYDVKMKEKGDIPEGYSVSREKKERFSLILESASTNQTSMYLCASSLEPAGTRGQEQFFGPGTRLTVL.

The chain recombines TRBV7-9 with TRBJ1-1; D gene unclear. V was pared by 3 bases and J by 3 bases, with 11 bases between. The length of the CDR3 is 14 residues. Germline V CDR1 and CDR2: SEHNR, FQNEAQ (reference sequence). The CDR3 loop reads CASSFVKDYTEAFF. The CDR3 bases are TGTGCCAGCAGCTTTGTCAAGGATTACACTGAAGCTTTCTTT.

This clone was observed once. The rearrangement links TRBV5-1 to TRBJ2-2, with TRBD2 matching over 12 bases. The germline V gene encodes CDR1 SGHRS and CDR2 YFSETQ. The trim removed 4 bases at V and 6 bases at J, leaving 4 bases unmatched. The CDR3 is made up of 15 amino acids. CDR3 region: CASSTSGRKSGELFF. Here the CDR3 DNA reads TGCGCCAGCAGCACTAGCGGGAGGAAGTCCGGGGAGCTGTTTTTT.

This chain joins TRBV7-2 and TRBJ2-3; unclear D gene. Trimming took 8 bases from V and 7 from J, leaving 13 bases between them. The CDR3 is 12 residues long. CDR1 and CDR2 from the germline V gene are SGHTA and FQGNSA. The CDR3 DNA follows: TGTGCCAGCTCCCCCTATGGGCATACGCAGTATTTT. This gives the protein CASSPYGHTQYF.

This sequence joins TRBV5-4 and TRBJ2-7; 7 bases match TRBD2. The J segment lost 4 bases and the V segment lost 1 base, leaving 11 bases of the junction unmatched. The germline gives CDR1 SGHNT, CDR2 YYREEE (reference sequence). The CDR3 is made up of 16 amino acids. The CDR3, as DNA: TGTGCCAGCAGCTTGTCCTGGGCCGGGAGGACATACGAGCAGTACTTC. Translating gives CASSLSWAGRTYEQYF.

This rearrangement joins TRBV5-1 to TRBJ2-7; D call uncertain. Trimming removed 2 bases from V and 6 bases from J, with 9 bases in between. Germline assignment: CDR1 SGHRS and CDR2 YFSETQ. This CDR3 contains 12 residues. The CDR3 protein is CASSFSSTEQYF. CDR3 coding DNA: TGCGCCAGCAGCTTCTCATCCACCGAGCAGTACTTC.

This clone was found a few times. This rearrangement joins TRBV7-9 to TRBJ2-7; D not certain. The CDR3 length is 11 residues. V lost 4 bases and J lost 4, with 5 bases in between. Germline loops: CDR1 SEHNR, CDR2 FQNEAQ (reference sequence). DNA for the CDR3: TGTGCCAGCAGCTCCCTATACGAGCAGTACTTC. Amino acids: CASSSLYEQYF. Based on the CDR3 plus reference TRBV7-9 and TRBJ2-7, the full variable domain is DTGVSQNPRHKITKRGQNVTFRCDPISEHNRLYWYRQTLGQGPEFLTYFQNEAQLEKSRLLSDRFSAERPKGSFSTLEIQRTEQGDSAMYLCASSSLYEQYFGPGTRLTVT.

This rearrangement joins TRBV6-1 to TRBJ1-4, with a tentative D call TRBD1 (6 bases). V was clipped by 7 bases and J by 4 bases, with 13 bases between them. CDR1 and CDR2 (germline): MNHNS, SASEGT. CDR3 size: 14 residues. The CDR3 reads CASKGGGLNEKLFF. CDR3 coding DNA: TGTGCCAGCAAGGGAGGGGGTCTTAATGAAAAACTGTTTTTT.

The chain employs TRBV11-1 and TRBJ1-3; D gene unclear. The CDR3 consists of 15 residues. Trimming removed 7 bases from V and 0 bases from J, with 13 bases in between. The germline gives CDR1 SGHAT, CDR2 FQDESV (reference sequence). The CDR3 region is CASTRRRFSGNTIYF. The CDR3 DNA is TGTGCCAGCACTCGCCGCAGATTCTCTGGAAACACCATATATTTT.

The V gene is TRBV4-1, the J gene TRBJ1-4, with TRBD1 matching over 10 bases. CDR3 length: 16 residues. Germline loops: CDR1 MGHRA, CDR2 YSYEKL. Unmatched junction bases numbered 7, after V lost 2 bases and J lost 7 bases. The CDR3 sequence: CASSQSPTGGGEKLFF. The CDR3 DNA follows: TGCGCCAGCAGCCAAAGCCCGACAGGGGGCGGTGAAAAACTGTTTTTT.

This clone was picked up a small number of times. The V gene is TRBV6-6, the J gene TRBJ1-5; the D gene is possibly TRBD1 (6 bases). V lost 2 bases and J lost 4, with 9 bases in between. CDR3 length: 14 residues. Germline lookup yields CDR1 MNHNY and CDR2 SVGAGI (reference sequence). CDR3 sequence (DNA): TGTGCCAGCAGTTACGAAGGGGGAAATCAGCCCCAGCATTTT. It is translated as CASSYEGGNQPQHF.

This clone occurred a few times. The chain employs TRBV6-5 and TRBJ2-7; D gene ambiguous. Deletions cut 6 bases from V and 4 bases from J, with 13 bases between. The germline CDR1 and CDR2 sequences are MNHEY and SVGAGI. CDR3 length: 13 amino acids. CDR3 DNA: TGTGCCAGCAGCCCCCTAGGAGAATACGAGCAGTACTTC. Translated: CASSPLGEYEQYF.